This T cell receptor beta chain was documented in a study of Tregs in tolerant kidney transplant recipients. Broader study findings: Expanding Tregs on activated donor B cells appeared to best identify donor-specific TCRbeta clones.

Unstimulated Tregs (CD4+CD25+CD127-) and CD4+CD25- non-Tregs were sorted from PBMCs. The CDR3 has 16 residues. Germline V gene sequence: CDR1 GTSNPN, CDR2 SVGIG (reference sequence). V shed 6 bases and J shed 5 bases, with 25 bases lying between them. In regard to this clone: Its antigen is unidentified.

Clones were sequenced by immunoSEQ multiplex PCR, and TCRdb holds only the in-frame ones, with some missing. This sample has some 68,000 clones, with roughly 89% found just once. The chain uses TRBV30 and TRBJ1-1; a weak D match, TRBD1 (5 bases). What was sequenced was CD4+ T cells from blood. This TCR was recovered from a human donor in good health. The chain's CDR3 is CACVAGAKFGPTEAFF. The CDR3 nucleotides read TGTGCCTGCGTGGCCGGGGCGAAATTTGGACCGACTGAAGCTTTCTTT. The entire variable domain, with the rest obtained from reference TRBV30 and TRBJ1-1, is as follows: SQTIHQWPATLVQPVGSPLSLECTVEGTSNPNLYWYRQAAGRGLQLLFYSVGIGQISSEVPQNLSASRPQDRQFILSSKKLLLSDSGFYLCACVAGAKFGPTEAFFGQGTRLTVV.